This TCR beta chain was recovered during a study of blood T cell repertoires in COVID-19. Study-level background: Samples came from the United States, Italy and Spain, spanning acute and convalescent COVID-19. The cDNA or gDNA used as material had been derived from T cells, B-cell-depleted T cells, or PBMCs.

CDR3 length: 12 residues. J was trimmed by 7 bases and V by 4 bases; bases with no gene match: 4. Germline CDR1 and CDR2: KGHSH and LQKENI. In the authors' workflow: Estimation of nucleated cell counts relied on the amplification of reference gene primers. Assay used: immunoSEQ multiplex PCR; TCRdb lists only in-frame clones, some missing. D and trimming were read from the DNA, whereas the V and J calls and clone size are those reported in that table. The data hold approximately 81,000 clones, with around 89% observed a single time. This TCR derives from a woman between 50 and 59 years old with acute COVID-19. This chain joins TRBV18 and TRBJ2-7; 7 bases map to TRBD2. The sample was PBMCs or T cells enriched from blood (not recorded which). The DNA of the CDR3 is TGTGCCAGCTCACTGGGGGGGAATGAGCAGTACTTC. Amino acid sequence: CASSLGGNEQYF. Full variable domain (outside the CDR3, taken from reference TRBV18 and TRBJ2-7): NAGVMQNPRHLVRRRGQEARLRCSPMKGHSHVYWYRQLPEEGLKFMVYLQKENIIDESGMPKERFSAEFPKEGPSILRIQQVVRGDSAAYFCASSLGGNEQYFGPGTRLTVT.